This T cell receptor (beta chain) was obtained from a study of beta chain features in type 1 diabetes. Findings and limits, study-wide: Shorter TCRB CDR3s, moderately but significantly so, marked every one of the four CD4+ subsets in Type 1 diabetes patients. Using cDNA template may skew counts toward highly expressing activated cells.

What was sequenced were expressed TCRB transcripts, since all of the isolated RNA had been reverse transcribed. Sequencing used immunoSEQ multiplex PCR; TCRdb keeps in-frame clones, though not all of them. The data contain about 260,000 clones, roughly 22% of them singletons. This clone was picked up a small number of times. Its antigen is still unknown. The CDR3 sequence is 16 residues long. CDR1 and CDR2 (germline): SNHLY, FYNNEI. Trimming removed 2 bases from V and 6 bases from J, with 17 bases in between. The rearrangement joins TRBV2 to TRBJ2-1, with a possible D match to TRBD2 (6 bases). The receptor's source is a woman aged 40 to 49 with type 1 diabetes. Specimen: naive CD4+ T cells from blood. The DNA of the CDR3 is TGTGCCAGCAGTGAACTCGGCGCGGGAACTATCAATGAGCAGTTCTTC. This encodes CASSELGAGTINEQFF.